One and the same sample provided the 24 T cell receptor beta chains below, sequenced in a study of blood T cell repertoires in COVID-19. This table comes from immunoSEQ multiplex PCR, and its TCRdb copy is limited to in-frame clones, with some not included. Altogether about 160,000 clones are present, 80% to 90% being singletons, with the ten largest covering roughly 8%. The sequenced material came from PBMCs or T cells enriched from blood (not recorded which). Receptors were obtained from a woman in her fifties or sixties who had recovered from COVID-19.

This sequence joins TRBV11-3 and TRBJ2-1; 13 nucleotides align to TRBD2. Trimming at V came to 5 bases and at J to 0 bases, leaving 10 bases not matched to a gene. The CDR3 is 19 amino acids. CDR1 is SGHNT, CDR2 YENEEA, per germline. CDR3 sequence: CASSPAGTSGVRSYNEQFF. The CDR3 DNA sequence: TGTGCCAGCAGCCCAGCCGGGACTAGCGGGGTACGCTCCTACAATGAGCAGTTCTTC.

The chain joins TRBV28 to TRBJ1-1; D unresolved. V lost 8 bases to trimming and J lost 1 base, with 5 bases between them. From germline, CDR1 is MDHEN and CDR2 SYDVKM. This CDR3 comprises 11 residues. The CDR3: CASRRNTEAFF. The DNA of the CDR3 is TGTGCCAGCCGGAGGAACACTGAAGCTTTCTTT.

The chain has TRBV3-1 (or the pseudogene TRBV3-2) and TRBJ2-2; D perhaps matches TRBD2 (6 bases). CDR1 and CDR2 from the germline V gene are LGHDT and YNNKEL (reference sequence). The length of the CDR3 is 13 residues. V shed 2 bases and J shed 7 bases, with 8 bases lying between them. CDR3 nucleotides: TGTGCCAGCAGCCAACGGGGGAACGGGGAGCTGTTTTTT. The encoded protein is CASSQRGNGELFF.

The chain couples TRBV3-1 (or the pseudogene TRBV3-2) to TRBJ1-1; D is ambiguous. This CDR3 spans 15 amino acids. Germline assignment: CDR1 LGHDT and CDR2 YNNKEL (reference sequence). V lost 4 bases and J lost 1, with 13 bases in between. CDR3 in amino acids: CASSPPVLTNTEAFF. CDR3 DNA: TGTGCCAGCAGCCCACCGGTATTAACGAACACTGAAGCTTTCTTT.

The rearrangement uses TRBV19 and TRBJ1-5, with no clear D. Trimming cost V 3 bases and J 6 bases, with 9 bases left between them. The CDR3 has 13 residues. Per germline, CDR1 LNHDA and CDR2 SQIVND (reference sequence). The CDR3 DNA reads as TGTGCCAGTAGTATGCTAGGTATTCAGCCCCAGCATTTT. Protein: CASSMLGIQPQHF.

The CDR3 reads CASSVGTSGTYEQYF. The CDR3 DNA reads TGTGCCAGCAGCGTTGGGACTAGCGGGACCTACGAGCAGTACTTC. The chain couples TRBV3-1 (or the pseudogene TRBV3-2) to TRBJ2-7, with 13 positions matching TRBD2. V was pared by 5 bases and J by 2 bases, with 3 bases of the junction left unmatched. Germline CDR1 reads LGHDT; CDR2 reads YNNKEL (reference sequence). The CDR3 spans 15 residues.

This clone was detected only once. In DNA form, the CDR3 reads TGTGCCAGCATCAGGGATACGCTCAATCAGCCCCAGCATTTT. Protein: CASIRDTLNQPQHF. V gene TRBV28 combines with J gene TRBJ1-5; TRBD1 is a possible D gene (5 bases). Germline V lookup: CDR1 MDHEN, CDR2 SYDVKM. V shed 7 bases and J shed 3 bases, with 13 bases lying between them. The CDR3 sequence is 14 residues long.

The chain uses TRBV12-5 and TRBJ2-2; 7 positions match TRBD1. V was clipped by 2 bases and J by 4 bases; unmatched bases: 7. CDR1 and CDR2 from the germline V gene are LGHNT and FRNRAP. The CDR3 length is 16 residues. In DNA form, the CDR3 reads TGTGCTAGTGGTTTGCACCATCGACAGGGCACCGGGGAGCTGTTTTTT. This sequence encodes CASGLHHRQGTGELFF.

The chain links TRBV19 to TRBJ2-6; possibly TRBD1 for D (6 bases). V was shortened by 4 bases and J by 0 bases, with 16 bases between the two germline ends. Germline loops: CDR1 LNHDA, CDR2 SQIVND (reference sequence). This CDR3 spans 18 amino acids. This CDR3 is CASSTKSGHNSGANVLTF. Here the CDR3 DNA reads TGTGCCAGTAGTACAAAATCGGGACACAACTCTGGGGCCAACGTCCTGACTTTC.

The CDR3 sequence is CASSYGTAKNIQYF. Written as DNA, the CDR3 is TGTGCCAGCAGTTACGGGACAGCTAAAAACATTCAGTACTTC. J is TRBJ2-4 and V is TRBV6-2 or TRBV6-3; 7 nucleotides align to TRBD1. Germline V gene lookup returns CDR1 MNHEY and CDR2 SVGEGT. The CDR3 extends over 14 amino acids. Losses at the gene ends were 2 bases for V and 4 bases for J; bases not matched to a gene: 2.

The chain is built from TRBV11-3 and TRBJ2-2; perhaps TRBD2 as D (5 bases). The CDR3 contains 15 residues. Germline values: CDR1 SGHNT, CDR2 YENEEA. Trimming took 1 base from V and 3 from J, leaving 9 bases between them. The CDR3 region is CASSLAGIDTGELFF. As DNA, the CDR3 is TGTGCCAGCAGCTTAGCGGGGATAGACACCGGGGAGCTGTTTTTT.

This rearrangement joins TRBV7-8 to TRBJ1-6, with TRBD1 matching 9 bases. Germline lookup yields CDR1 SGHVS and CDR2 FQNEAQ. J gave up 9 bases and V 5 bases, and 11 bases lay outside the gene matches. CDR3 size: 16 residues. The CDR3 reads CASSPARGQGTSPLHF. CDR3 DNA sequence: TGTGCCAGCAGCCCAGCGAGGGGACAGGGCACTTCACCCCTCCACTTT.

This chain connects TRBV7-3 to TRBJ2-5; tentatively, D is TRBD2 (6 bases). V was trimmed by 3 bases and J by 3 bases, leaving 14 bases between them. The CDR3 totals 15 residues. Germline V gene data show CDR1 as SGHTA and CDR2 as FQGTGA. This CDR3 is CASSFGGSRKETQYF. The CDR3 bases are TGTGCCAGCAGCTTTGGGGGGAGTAGAAAAGAGACCCAGTACTTC. Looking up the rest from reference TRBV7-3 and TRBJ2-5 gives the full variable domain: GAGVSQTPSNKVTEKGKYVELRCDPISGHTALYWYRQSLGQGPEFLIYFQGTGAADDSGLPNDRFFAVRPEGSVSTLKIQRTERGDSAVYLCASSFGGSRKETQYFGPGTRLLVL.

The chain couples TRBV3-1 (or the pseudogene TRBV3-2) to TRBJ1-1, with 7 bases lining up with TRBD1. Germline assignment: CDR1 LGHDT and CDR2 YNNKEL (reference sequence). CDR3 length equals 14 residues. Trimming at V came to 4 bases and at J to 4 bases, leaving 6 bases not matched to a gene. The CDR3 DNA is TGTGCCAGCAGCCCACAACAGGGGTCCACTGAAGCTTTCTTT. Its translation is CASSPQQGSTEAFF.

The rearrangement uses TRBV7-2 and TRBJ2-1; D perhaps matches TRBD1 (5 bases). The length of the CDR3 is 14 residues. Germline V gives CDR1 SGHTA, CDR2 FQGNSA. With 4 bases removed from V and 5 bases from J, the gap between germline ends came to 12 bases. CDR3 DNA: TGTGCCAGCAGCTCGTTTACAGGAGACAATGAGCAGTTCTTC. Translated: CASSSFTGDNEQFF.

A single count supports this clone. The chain has TRBV6-6 and TRBJ1-1, with D hard to call. Germline V gene lookup returns CDR1 MNHNY and CDR2 SVGAGI (reference sequence). The ends were cut back, 8 bases at V and 1 base at J, with 8 bases in the middle. The CDR3 loop spans 12 amino acids. This CDR3 is CASGTENTEAFF. In DNA, the CDR3 is TGTGCCAGCGGAACAGAGAACACTGAAGCTTTCTTT.

The chain has TRBV9 and TRBJ1-4; D gene uncertain. Trimming pared 0 bases from V and 1 base from J, leaving 7 bases between. There are 15 residues in the CDR3. In germline, CDR1 is SGDLS, CDR2 YYNGEE. This CDR3 is CASSVDEGTNEKLFF. The CDR3 nucleotides read TGTGCCAGCAGCGTAGACGAGGGAACTAATGAAAAACTGTTTTTT.

This chain links TRBV12-3 or TRBV12-4 with TRBJ2-1; D uncertain. Trimming stripped 7 bases from V and 9 bases from J, with 13 bases between. The CDR3 length is 12 residues. CDR3 in DNA: TGTGCCAGCACCACTACGACGAGTGAGCAGTTCTTC. Translation: CASTTTTSEQFF.

The chain carries TRBV6-5 and TRBJ1-2, with a tentative D call TRBD1 (5 bases). V was cut by 5 bases and J by 1 base, with 14 bases left in between. The CDR3 extends over 15 amino acids. Germline CDR1 reads MNHEY; CDR2 reads SVGAGI. The CDR3 bases are TGTGCCAGCAGTCCTTCCCTGACAGTTAACTATGGCTACACCTTC. It yields the protein CASSPSLTVNYGYTF.

The chain combines TRBV7-3 with TRBJ2-2; D is possibly TRBD2 (7 bases). V gave up 3 bases and J gave up 6 bases, with 14 bases separating them. Per the germline V gene, CDR1 is SGHTA and CDR2 is FQGTGA. The CDR3 has 15 amino acids. CDR3 coding DNA: TGTGCCAGCAGCTTCGGCAGGGAGGGGGCCGGGGAGCTGTTTTTT. Translation gives CASSFGREGAGELFF.

J is TRBJ1-3 and V is TRBV4-2; D is perhaps TRBD1 (5 bases). Germline V lookup: CDR1 LGHNA, CDR2 YNFKEQ. V was clipped by 0 bases and J by 2 bases, with 14 bases between them. The CDR3 sequence is 17 residues long. CDR3 sequence reads: CASSQDIRGGTGNTIYF. The CDR3 region has the DNA TGTGCCAGCAGCCAAGATATTCGGGGGGGTACTGGAAACACCATATATTTT.

The chain employs TRBV4-1 and TRBJ2-1; 13 bases align to TRBD2. CDR3 size: 18 residues. From germline, CDR1 is MGHRA and CDR2 YSYEKL. V trimming: 4 bases; J trimming: 0 bases; junction bases outside the gene matches: 6. DNA for the CDR3: TGCGCCAGCAGCCCGCGGACTAGCGGGAGTCTCTCCTACAATGAGCAGTTCTTC. Amino acid sequence: CASSPRTSGSLSYNEQFF.

This clone was recorded once. The chain joins TRBV5-1 to TRBJ2-7; 11 bases align to TRBD2. The CDR3 runs 16 residues. Germline loops: CDR1 SGHRS, CDR2 YFSETQ. Trimming removed 0 bases from V and 5 bases from J; junction bases left unmatched: 7. CDR3 DNA sequence: TGCGCCAGCAGCTTGGGAGCTAGCGGGGGGTTCGACGAGCAGTACTTC. Translating gives CASSLGASGGFDEQYF.

The chain is built from TRBV27 and TRBJ1-2, with D possibly matching TRBD1 (6 bases). The CDR3 length is 11 residues. Trimming cost V 5 bases and J 7 bases, with 8 bases left between them. Germline CDR1 and CDR2: MNHEY and SMNVEV (reference sequence). CDR3 DNA: TGTGCCAGCAGTGGGGGGGCTGGCTACACCTTC. It specifies CASSGGAGYTF.